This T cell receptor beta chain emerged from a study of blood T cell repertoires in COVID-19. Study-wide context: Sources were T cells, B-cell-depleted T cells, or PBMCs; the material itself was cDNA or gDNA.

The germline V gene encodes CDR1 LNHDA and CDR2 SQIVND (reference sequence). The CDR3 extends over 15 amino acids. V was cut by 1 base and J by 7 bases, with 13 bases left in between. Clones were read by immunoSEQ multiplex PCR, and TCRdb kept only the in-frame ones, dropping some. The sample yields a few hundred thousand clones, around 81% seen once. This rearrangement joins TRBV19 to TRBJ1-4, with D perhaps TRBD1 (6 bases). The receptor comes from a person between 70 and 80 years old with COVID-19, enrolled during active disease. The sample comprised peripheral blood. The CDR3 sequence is CASSIVKGQTEKLFF. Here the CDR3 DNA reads TGTGCCAGTAGTATAGTAAAAGGACAGACTGAAAAACTGTTTTTT.